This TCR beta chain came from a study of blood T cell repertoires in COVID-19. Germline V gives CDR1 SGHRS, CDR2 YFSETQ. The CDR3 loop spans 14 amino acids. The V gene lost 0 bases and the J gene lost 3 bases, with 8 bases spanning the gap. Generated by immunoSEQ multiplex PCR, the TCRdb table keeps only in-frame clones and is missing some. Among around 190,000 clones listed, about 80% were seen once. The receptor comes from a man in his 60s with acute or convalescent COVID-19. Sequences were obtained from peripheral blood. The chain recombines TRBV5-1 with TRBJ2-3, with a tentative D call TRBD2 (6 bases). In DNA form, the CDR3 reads TGCGCCAGCAGCTTGGCGGGGAGGACAGATACGCAGTATTTT. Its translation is CASSLAGRTDTQYF.